This entry lists 19 T cell receptor beta chains sequenced from one sample in a study of T cells in Graves' hyperthyroidism and ophthalmopathy. Amplification of TCR beta CDR3 regions used RNA as the template. A set of HTBI primers served as the primers for a first-round RT-PCR of the TCR CDR3. MiXCR was run by TCRdb on the multiplex PCR reads, yielding one entry per CDR3 protein. The sample records a few hundred thousand distinct CDR3 sequences, under 60% being singletons. Sequenced input: peripheral blood or thyroid tissue (not recorded which). These receptor sequences come from a woman younger than 35 with Graves' hyperthyroidism.

This clonotype was counted ten times or more. The V gene is TRBV28, the J gene TRBJ1-6, with D unresolved. Germline loops: CDR1 MDHEN, CDR2 SYDVKM. The length of the CDR3 is 15 residues. V lost 3 bases and J lost 1, with 7 bases in between. This CDR3 is CASSLGRSYNSPLHF. DNA of the CDR3: TGTGCCAGCAGTTTGGGCAGGTCCTATAATTCACCCCTCCACTTT. The whole variable domain, remainder taken from reference TRBV28 and TRBJ1-6, is DVKVTQSSRYLVKRTGEKVFLECVQDMDHENMFWYRQDPGLGLRLIYFSYDVKMKEKGDIPEGYSVSREKKERFSLILESASTNQTSMYLCASSLGRSYNSPLHFGNGTRLTVT.

As concerns this clonotype: The CDR3 ends on some other residue instead of the conserved phenylalanine or tryptophan, so this is likely a read error. The DNA is omitted, as the CDR3 cannot be located on it reliably, and the CDR3 follows TCRdb's listing. The V call is TRBV7-2, the J call TRBJ2-2; TRBD1 is taken as the D call from the table, unchecked against the DNA. The CDR3 is made up of 17 amino acids, end residues included. CDR1 and CDR2 from the germline V gene are SGHTA and FQGNSA. CDR3: CASSLDPDRANTGELVL.

The chain couples TRBV10-3 to TRBJ1-1; D perhaps matches TRBD1 (5 bases). Germline CDR1 reads ENHRY; CDR2 reads SYGVKD. The CDR3 is made up of 12 amino acids. Trimming stripped 3 bases from V and 10 bases from J, with 12 bases between. DNA of the CDR3: TGTGCCATCAGTGATGGCCGGGGGTTAGCTTTCTTT. This sequence encodes CAISDGRGLAFF.

This clonotype was seen ten or more times. The chain joins TRBV7-2 to TRBJ1-1; no clear D. CDR3 size: 14 residues. Germline CDR1 reads SGHTA; CDR2 reads FQGNSA. V lost 5 bases and J lost 0, with 10 bases in between. CDR3 region: CASSLEGLNTEAFF. The DNA for the CDR3 is TGTGCCAGCAGCCTCGAAGGATTGAACACTGAAGCTTTCTTT.

V and J are TRBV20-1 and TRBJ1-6, with D unresolved. This CDR3 is 12 amino acids long. V gave up 6 bases and J gave up 9 bases, with 12 bases separating them. Germline CDR1 reads DFQATT; CDR2 reads SNEGSKA (reference sequence). CDR3 sequence reads: CSARAPGSPLHF. The DNA of the CDR3 is TGCAGTGCGCGTGCACCGGGTTCACCCCTCCACTTT.

This clonotype was recorded a few times. The gene calls are TRBV30 and TRBJ2-7, with a weak D call TRBD1 (5 bases). Germline CDR1 reads GTSNPN; CDR2 reads SVGIG (reference sequence). V lost 0 bases to trimming and J lost 6 bases, with 9 bases between them. The CDR3 length is 12 residues. The CDR3 DNA is TGTGCCTGGAGTGTACAGGCAGCCGAGCAGTACTTC. As protein: CAWSVQAAEQYF.

This rearrangement joins TRBV7-3 to TRBJ2-1; no definite D call. The CDR3 length is 14 residues. The germline gives CDR1 SGHTA, CDR2 FQGTGA. V dropped 5 bases and J dropped 7 bases, with 15 bases sitting between them. CDR3 sequence (DNA): TGTGCCAGCAGCCTGACGGTGGTAGCAAATGAGCAGTTCTTC. It encodes CASSLTVVANEQFF. The full variable domain, with the rest looked up from reference TRBV7-3 and TRBJ2-1, is GAGVSQTPSNKVTEKGKYVELRCDPISGHTALYWYRQSLGQGPEFLIYFQGTGAADDSGLPNDRFFAVRPEGSVSTLKIQRTERGDSAVYLCASSLTVVANEQFFGPGTRLTVL.

This clonotype was seen repeatedly, ten times or more. This chain uses TRBV24-1 with TRBJ2-2, with D possibly matching TRBD2 (5 bases). The CDR3 is 14 residues long. Germline V gene data show CDR1 as KGHDR and CDR2 as SFDVKD. V lost 5 bases and J 5 bases, leaving 11 bases between the germline ends. The DNA of the CDR3 is TGTGCCACCAGTGTTTTAAGAGGGACCGGGGAGCTGTTTTTT. Translating it yields CATSVLRGTGELFF.

This clonotype was detected ten times or more. CDR3 sequence: CSVWTDNPFSGANVLTF. In DNA form, the CDR3 reads TGCAGCGTTTGGACAGACAACCCCTTCTCTGGGGCCAACGTCCTGACTTTC. This chain uses TRBV29-1 with TRBJ2-6; TRBD1 is a possible D gene (6 bases). V lost 5 bases and J lost 0, with 17 bases in between. The CDR3 sequence is 17 residues long. CDR1 and CDR2 (germline): SQVTM, ANQGSEA.

This chain uses TRBV29-1 with TRBJ2-7; TRBD2 aligns across 7 bases. The junction had 11 bases not matched to a gene; V was cut back by 8 bases and J by 4 bases. This CDR3 has 13 residues. Germline CDR1 is SQVTM and CDR2 is ANQGSEA. The CDR3 DNA follows: TGCAGCTTGGGCCTCGGGGGAGGGTACGAGCAGTACTTC. This gives the protein CSLGLGGGYEQYF.

Written as DNA, the CDR3 is TGTGCCAGCAGCCTCAGGGGTGGGGCACAGGGGGTCTATGGCTACACCTTC. It is translated as CASSLRGGAQGVYGYTF. The chain links TRBV13 to TRBJ1-2, with 8 bases aligning to TRBD1. J was trimmed by 4 bases and V by 5 bases; bases with no gene match: 15. The CDR3 sequence is 17 residues long. Germline CDR1 is PRHDT and CDR2 is FYEKMQ (reference sequence).

With regard to this clonotype: The CDR3 ends on some other residue instead of the conserved phenylalanine or tryptophan, so this is likely a read error. It is unclear where the CDR3 begins or ends on the DNA, so no DNA is shown, and the CDR3 is as TCRdb lists it. The V and J genes are TRBV10-3 and TRBJ2-7. Per the germline V gene, CDR1 is ENHRY and CDR2 is SYGVKD. The CDR3 comprises 9 residues, both ends counted. The CDR3 sequence: CAISDDSNT.

This clonotype has a handful of counts. The V gene is TRBV29-1, the J gene TRBJ1-2; 9 positions match TRBD1. V trimming: 5 bases; J trimming: 6 bases; junction bases outside the gene matches: 4. The CDR3 loop spans 12 amino acids. Germline CDR1 and CDR2: SQVTM and ANQGSEA. CDR3 nucleotide sequence: TGCAGCGTTCCCGACAGGGGGGATGGCTACACCTTC. Its protein product is CSVPDRGDGYTF.

J is TRBJ2-7 and V is TRBV29-1, with 12 bases matching TRBD2. In germline, CDR1 is SQVTM, CDR2 ANQGSEA. The CDR3 runs 15 residues. Unmatched junction bases numbered 6, after V lost 3 bases and J lost 3 bases. In DNA, the CDR3 is TGCAGCGTTGACCACGGACTAGCGGGATTCTACGAGCAGTACTTC. It translates to CSVDHGLAGFYEQYF.

The chain employs TRBV7-2 and TRBJ2-7; 7 bases map to TRBD2. V lost 8 bases and J lost 7; bases outside the gene matches: 20. The CDR3 runs 16 residues. Germline values: CDR1 SGHTA, CDR2 FQGNSA. The CDR3 coding sequence is TGTGCCAGCGGGTTTACTTGGGGGGACTACTACAATGAGCAGTACTTC. Translated: CASGFTWGDYYNEQYF.

The rearrangement links TRBV2 to TRBJ1-6; D gene ambiguous. The CDR3 spans 13 residues. Germline lookup yields CDR1 SNHLY and CDR2 FYNNEI. Trimming removed 0 bases at V and 13 bases at J, with 10 bases between. CDR3 region: CASSEALLQPLHF. The CDR3 DNA sequence: TGTGCCAGCAGTGAAGCGCTTCTTCAGCCCCTCCACTTT. Using reference TRBV2 and TRBJ1-6 for the parts outside the CDR3, the full variable domain is EPEVTQTPSHQVTQMGQEVILRCVPISNHLYFYWYRQILGQKVEFLVSFYNNEISEKSEIFDDQFSVERPDGSNFTLKIRSTKLEDSAMYFCASSEALLQPLHFGNGTRLTVT.

The gene calls are TRBV5-1 and TRBJ2-1; weak D call: TRBD2 (5 bases). Trimming pared 0 bases from V and 4 bases from J, leaving 14 bases between. This CDR3 is built from 16 residues. CDR1 is SGHRS and CDR2 is YFSETQ in the germline V gene. The CDR3 DNA is TGCGCCAGCAGCTTGGTTTTGGGAGCAGGATACAATGAGCAGTTCTTC. Amino acids: CASSLVLGAGYNEQFF.

This clonotype was seen more than once but under ten times. The DNA of the CDR3 is TGTGCCAGCAGCTTGCGCAGTGAGCAGTTCTTC. Residues: CASSLRSEQFF. The rearrangement joins TRBV13 to TRBJ2-5, with D uncertain. With the DNA end fitting TRBJ2-1 better, the J assignment may be wrong. The germline CDR1 and CDR2 sequences are PRHDT and FYEKMQ (reference sequence). The CDR3 runs 11 residues.

The table lists this clonotype with many counts. The J gene is TRBJ2-6, the V gene TRBV19; D is perhaps TRBD1 (5 bases). The germline CDR1 and CDR2 sequences are LNHDA and SQIVND (reference sequence). This CDR3 has 15 residues. V was cut by 6 bases and J by 4 bases, with 13 bases left in between. CDR3 sequence: CASREGVGGANVLTF. The CDR3 coding sequence is TGTGCCAGTAGAGAAGGGGTGGGAGGGGCCAACGTCCTGACTTTC.